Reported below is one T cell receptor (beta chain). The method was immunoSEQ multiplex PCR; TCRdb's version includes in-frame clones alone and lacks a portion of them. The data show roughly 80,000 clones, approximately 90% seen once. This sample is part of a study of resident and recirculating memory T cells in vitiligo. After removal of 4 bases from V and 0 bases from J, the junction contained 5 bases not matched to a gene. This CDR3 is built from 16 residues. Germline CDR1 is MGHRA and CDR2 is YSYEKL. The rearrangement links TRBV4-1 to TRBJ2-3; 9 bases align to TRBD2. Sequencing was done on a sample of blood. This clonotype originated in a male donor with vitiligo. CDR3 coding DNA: TGCGCCAGCAGCCCAACGACTAGCGGTAGCACAGATACGCAGTATTTT. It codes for CASSPTTSGSTDTQYF.